The clone carrying this TCR beta chain was observed a few times. The data stem from a study of blood T cells in healthy people across ages. Primers used in a second PCR of roughly 7 to 12 cycles were a sample-barcoded 5' primer and a J-beta primer mix. TCRdb recomputed calls from the 5' RACE reads with MiXCR, one row per CDR3 protein. The sample shows some 640,000 distinct CDR3 sequences, around half of them seen only once. Looked up from germline, CDR1 is DFQATT and CDR2 is SNEGSKA (reference sequence). There are 16 residues in the CDR3. V lost 7 bases to trimming and J lost 0 bases; unmatched junction nucleotides: 9.

The chain is built from TRBV20-1 and TRBJ2-1, with 10 nucleotides matching TRBD2. The sequencing input was blood. This clonotype was sampled from a woman aged 60-75 years in good health. CDR3 sequence reads: CSGILAGWSSYNEQFF. CDR3 bases: TGCAGTGGTATACTAGCGGGATGGAGCTCCTACAATGAGCAGTTCTTC.